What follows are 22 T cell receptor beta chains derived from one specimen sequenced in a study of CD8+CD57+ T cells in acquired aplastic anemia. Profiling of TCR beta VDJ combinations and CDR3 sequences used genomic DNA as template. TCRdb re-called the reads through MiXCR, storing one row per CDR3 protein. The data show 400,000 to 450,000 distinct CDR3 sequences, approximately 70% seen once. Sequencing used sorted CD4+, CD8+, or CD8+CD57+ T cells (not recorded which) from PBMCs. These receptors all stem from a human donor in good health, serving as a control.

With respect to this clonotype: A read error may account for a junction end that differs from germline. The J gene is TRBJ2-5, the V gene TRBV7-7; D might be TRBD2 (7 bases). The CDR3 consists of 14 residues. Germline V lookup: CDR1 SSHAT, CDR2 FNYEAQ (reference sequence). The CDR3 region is CASSLAFAGAQEYF. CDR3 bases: TGTGCTAGCAGCTTAGCGTTCGCGGGGGCACAAGAGTACTTC.

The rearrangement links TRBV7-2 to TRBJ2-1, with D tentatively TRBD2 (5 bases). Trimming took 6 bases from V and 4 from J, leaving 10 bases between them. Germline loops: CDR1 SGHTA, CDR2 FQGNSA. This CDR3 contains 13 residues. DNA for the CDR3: TGTGCCAGCAGACGAGGGAGTTACAATGAGCAGTTCTTC. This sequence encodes CASRRGSYNEQFF.

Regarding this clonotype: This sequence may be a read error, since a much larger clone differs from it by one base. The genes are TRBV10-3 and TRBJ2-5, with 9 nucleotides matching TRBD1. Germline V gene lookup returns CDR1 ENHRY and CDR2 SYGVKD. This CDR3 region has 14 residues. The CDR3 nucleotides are TGTACCAGCCTGACAGGGGGGCATGAAGAGACCCAGTACTTC. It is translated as CTSLTGGHEETQYF.

DNA of the CDR3: TGCAGTGCTAGTTGGACAGGAACTTACTACGAGCAGTACTTC. Translation: CSASWTGTYYEQYF. This rearrangement joins TRBV20-1 to TRBJ2-7, with 7 bases matching TRBD1. The junction had 8 bases not matched to a gene; V was cut back by 3 bases and J by 3 bases. Per the germline V gene, CDR1 is DFQATT and CDR2 is SNEGSKA (reference sequence). CDR3 length equals 14 residues.

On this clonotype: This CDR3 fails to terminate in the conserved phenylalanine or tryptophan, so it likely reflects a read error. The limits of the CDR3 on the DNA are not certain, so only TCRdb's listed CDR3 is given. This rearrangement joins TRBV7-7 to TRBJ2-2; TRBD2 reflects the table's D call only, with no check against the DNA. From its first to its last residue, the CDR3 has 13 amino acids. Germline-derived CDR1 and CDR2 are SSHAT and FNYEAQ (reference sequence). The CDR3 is CASSQGLAGGLSC.

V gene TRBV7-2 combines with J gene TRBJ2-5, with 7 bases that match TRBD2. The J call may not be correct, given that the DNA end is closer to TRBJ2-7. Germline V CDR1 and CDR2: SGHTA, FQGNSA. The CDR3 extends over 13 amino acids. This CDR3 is CASGPSGIDEQYF. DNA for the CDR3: TGTGCCAGCGGCCCCAGCGGGATCGACGAGCAGTACTTC.

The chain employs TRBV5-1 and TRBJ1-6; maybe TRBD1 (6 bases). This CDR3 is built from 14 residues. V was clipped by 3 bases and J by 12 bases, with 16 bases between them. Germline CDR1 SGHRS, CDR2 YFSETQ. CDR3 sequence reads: CASSSGAYEQPLHF. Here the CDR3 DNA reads TGCGCCAGCAGCTCAGGGGCTTACGAGCAACCCCTCCACTTT.

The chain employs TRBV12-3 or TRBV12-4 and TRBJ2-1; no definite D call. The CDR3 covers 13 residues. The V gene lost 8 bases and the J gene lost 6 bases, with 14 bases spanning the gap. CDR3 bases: TGTGCCAGCGGTTACATAGCTGTCAATGAGCAGTTCTTC. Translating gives CASGYIAVNEQFF.

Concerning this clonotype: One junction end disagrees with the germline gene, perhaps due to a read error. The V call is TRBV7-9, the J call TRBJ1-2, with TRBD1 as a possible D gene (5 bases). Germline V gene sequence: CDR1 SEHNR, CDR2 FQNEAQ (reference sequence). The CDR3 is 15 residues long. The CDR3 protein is CASGLVQGSNYGYTF. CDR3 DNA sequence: TGTGCCAGCGGCTTAGTGCAGGGATCTAACTATGGCTACACCTTC.

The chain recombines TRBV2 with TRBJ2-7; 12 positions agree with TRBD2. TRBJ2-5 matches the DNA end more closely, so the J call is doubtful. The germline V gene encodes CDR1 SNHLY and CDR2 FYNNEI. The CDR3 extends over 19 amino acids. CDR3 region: CASSEARMTSGGHQETQYF. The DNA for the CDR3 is TGTGCCAGCAGTGAAGCGAGAATGACTAGCGGGGGTCACCAAGAGACCCAGTACTTC.

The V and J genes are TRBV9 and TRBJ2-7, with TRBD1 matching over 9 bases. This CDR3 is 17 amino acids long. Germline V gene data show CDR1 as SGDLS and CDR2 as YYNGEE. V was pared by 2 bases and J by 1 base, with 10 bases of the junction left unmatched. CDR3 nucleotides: TGTGCCAGCAGCGTTCACAGGTCCGGGACAGGGTCCTACGAGCAGTACTTC. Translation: CASSVHRSGTGSYEQYF.

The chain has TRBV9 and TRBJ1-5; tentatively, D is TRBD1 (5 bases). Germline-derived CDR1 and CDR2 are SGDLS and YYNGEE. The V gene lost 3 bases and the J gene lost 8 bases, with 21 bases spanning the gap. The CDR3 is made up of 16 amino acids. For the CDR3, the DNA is TGTGCCAGCAGCGAAGCACTGGAGGGGTTGAATGAGCCCCAGCATTTT. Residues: CASSEALEGLNEPQHF.

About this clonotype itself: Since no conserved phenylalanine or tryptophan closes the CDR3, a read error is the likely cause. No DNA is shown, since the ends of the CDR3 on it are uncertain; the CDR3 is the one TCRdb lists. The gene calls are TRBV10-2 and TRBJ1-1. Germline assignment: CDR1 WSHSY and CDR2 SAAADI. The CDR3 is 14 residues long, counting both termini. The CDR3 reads CASIDEVLKTGALH.

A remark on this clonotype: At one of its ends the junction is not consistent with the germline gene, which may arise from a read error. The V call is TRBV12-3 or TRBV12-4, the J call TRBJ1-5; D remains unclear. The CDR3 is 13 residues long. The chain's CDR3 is CASSLAGFDNEHF. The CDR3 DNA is TGTGCCAGCAGTCTAGCGGGTTTCGACAATGAGCATTTT.

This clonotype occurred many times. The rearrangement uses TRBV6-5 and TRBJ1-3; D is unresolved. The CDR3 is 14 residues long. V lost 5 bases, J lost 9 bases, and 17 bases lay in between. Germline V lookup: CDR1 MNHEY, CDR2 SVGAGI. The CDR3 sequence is CASSRGYPASTIYF. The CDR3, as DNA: TGTGCCAGCAGTCGGGGATATCCGGCGTCCACCATATATTTT.

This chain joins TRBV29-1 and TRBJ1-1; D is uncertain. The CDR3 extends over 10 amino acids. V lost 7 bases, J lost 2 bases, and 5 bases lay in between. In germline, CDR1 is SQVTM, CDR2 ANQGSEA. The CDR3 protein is CSGLNTEAFF. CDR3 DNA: TGCAGCGGCTTAAACACTGAAGCTTTCTTT.

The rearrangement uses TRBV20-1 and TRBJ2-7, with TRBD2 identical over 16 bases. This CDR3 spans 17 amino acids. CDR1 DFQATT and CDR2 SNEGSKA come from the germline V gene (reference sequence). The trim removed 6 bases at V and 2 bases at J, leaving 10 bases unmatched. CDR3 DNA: TGCAGTGCCATCAAATCCGGGACTAGCGGGGGGGCCTACGAGCAGTACTTC. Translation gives CSAIKSGTSGGAYEQYF.

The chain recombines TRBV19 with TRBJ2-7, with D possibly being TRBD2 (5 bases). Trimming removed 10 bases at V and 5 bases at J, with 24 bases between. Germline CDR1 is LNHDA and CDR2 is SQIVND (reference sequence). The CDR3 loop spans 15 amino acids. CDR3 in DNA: TGTGCCACGTCGCTTGGCGAGGACGGGGAACACGAGCAGTACTTC. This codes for CATSLGEDGEHEQYF.

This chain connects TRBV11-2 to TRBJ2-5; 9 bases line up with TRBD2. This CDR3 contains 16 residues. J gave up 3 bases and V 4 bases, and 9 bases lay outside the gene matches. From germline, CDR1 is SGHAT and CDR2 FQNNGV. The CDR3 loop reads CASSYPGTSRKETQYF. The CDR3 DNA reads TGTGCCAGCAGCTACCCCGGGACTAGCAGGAAAGAGACCCAGTACTTC.

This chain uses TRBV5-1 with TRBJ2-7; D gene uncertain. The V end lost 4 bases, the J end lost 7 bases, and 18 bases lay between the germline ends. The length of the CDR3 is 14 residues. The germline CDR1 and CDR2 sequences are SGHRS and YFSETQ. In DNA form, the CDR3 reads TGCGCCAGCAGCCCAGGTGAGATCGGAAGTGAGCAGTACTTC. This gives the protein CASSPGEIGSEQYF.

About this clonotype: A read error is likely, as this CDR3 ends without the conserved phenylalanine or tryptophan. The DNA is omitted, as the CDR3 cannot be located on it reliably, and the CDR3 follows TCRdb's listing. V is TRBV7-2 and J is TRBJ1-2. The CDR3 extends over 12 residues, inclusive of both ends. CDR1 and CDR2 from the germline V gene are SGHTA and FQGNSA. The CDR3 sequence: CASSSEVYGYTL.

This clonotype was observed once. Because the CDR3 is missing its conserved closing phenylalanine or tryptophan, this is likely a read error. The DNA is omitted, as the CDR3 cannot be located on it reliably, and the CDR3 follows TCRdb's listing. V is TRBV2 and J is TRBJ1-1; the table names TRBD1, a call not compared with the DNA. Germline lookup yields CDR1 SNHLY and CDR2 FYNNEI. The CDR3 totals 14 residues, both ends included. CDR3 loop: CASSFDRSDTEAFG.